This TCR beta chain was sequenced during a study of blood T cells in healthy people across ages. Germline V gene sequence: CDR1 MGHRA, CDR2 YSYEKL. This CDR3 has 16 residues. This clonotype has more than one count but fewer than ten. PCR was performed a second time for about 7 to 12 cycles using a sample-barcoded 5' primer and a J-beta primer mix. Per sample, CDR3-containing paired-end reads numbered at least 2.5 million. One entry per CDR3 protein results from TCRdb running MiXCR on the 5' RACE reads. The sample yields roughly 1.5 million distinct CDR3 sequences, 42% seen once. This clonotype was obtained from a young woman in good health. The sample comprised blood. J is TRBJ2-1 and V is TRBV4-1, with TRBD2 identical over 9 bases. The better agreement between TRBJ2-7 and the DNA end casts doubt on the J call. The CDR3 loop is CASSWSGLAGYNEQYF. In nucleotides, the CDR3 is TGCGCCAGCAGCTGGAGCGGGCTAGCGGGATACAATGAGCAGTACTTC.